This T cell receptor (beta chain) came from a study of blood T cell repertoires in COVID-19. About the study: Italy, Spain and the United States were the sources of the convalescent and acute COVID-19 samples.

Profiling relied on immunoSEQ multiplex PCR, and the TCRdb table lists in-frame clones only, not all of them. The table lists about 27,000 clones, about four fifths of them singletons, with around 70% in the top ten. The clonotype comes from a man in his 70s with acute or convalescent COVID-19. Sequenced input: peripheral blood.

The CDR3 DNA is TGTGCCAGCAGCCCACCGACTAGCGGTACGCAGTATTTT. This codes for CASSPPTSGTQYF. The V call is TRBV7-9, the J call TRBJ2-3; 9 bases are shared with TRBD2. This CDR3 has 13 residues. Germline loops: CDR1 SEHNR, CDR2 FQNEAQ (reference sequence). J was trimmed by 8 bases and V by 5 bases; bases with no gene match: 5.